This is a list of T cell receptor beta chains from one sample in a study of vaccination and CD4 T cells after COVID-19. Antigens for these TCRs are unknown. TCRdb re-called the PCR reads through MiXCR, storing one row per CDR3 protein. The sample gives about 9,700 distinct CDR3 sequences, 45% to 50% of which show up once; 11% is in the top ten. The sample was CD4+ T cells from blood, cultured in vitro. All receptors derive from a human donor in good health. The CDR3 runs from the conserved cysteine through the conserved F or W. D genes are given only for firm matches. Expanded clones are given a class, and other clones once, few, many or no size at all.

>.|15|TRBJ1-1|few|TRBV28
TGTGCCAGCAGTTTGTCCGGGACTCGGGCTTCTGAAGCTTTCTTT
CASSLSGTRASEAFF
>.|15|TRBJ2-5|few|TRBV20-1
TGCAGTGCTAGAGTAGGTGCAATGCTAGAAGAGACCCAGTACTTC
CSARVGAMLEETQYF
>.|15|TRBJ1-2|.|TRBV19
TGTGCCAGTAGTCCAGGACAATACCCTAACTATGGCTACACCTTC
CASSPGQYPNYGYTF
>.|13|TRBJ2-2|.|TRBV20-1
TGCAGTGTAGTTGAGCCGAACACCGGGGAGCTGTTTTTT
CSVVEPNTGELFF
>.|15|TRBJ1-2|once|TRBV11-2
TGTGCCAGCAGCCCCGCCCCTAAATACAACTATGGCTACACCTTC
CASSPAPKYNYGYTF
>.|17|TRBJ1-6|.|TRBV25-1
TGTGCCAGCAGTGAAACAGGTCGGAGCTCCTATAATTCACCCCTCCACTTT
CASSETGRSSYNSPLHF
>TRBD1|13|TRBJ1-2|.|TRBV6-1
TGTGCCAGCAGAGACGGACAGGGGAACGGCTACACCTTC
CASRDGQGNGYTF
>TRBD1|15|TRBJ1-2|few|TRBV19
TGTGCCAGTAGTATCGGACAGGGGGAATTGTATGGCTACACCTTC
CASSIGQGELYGYTF
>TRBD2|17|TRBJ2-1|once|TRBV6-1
TGCGCCAGCAACTCGGGACTAGCGCTTCGAAACAGCTATGAGCAGTTCTTC
CASNSGLALRNSYEQFF
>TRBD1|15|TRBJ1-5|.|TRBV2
TGTGCCAGCAGGGGGACAGGAGATAGCAATCAGCCCCAGCATTTT
CASRGTGDSNQPQHF
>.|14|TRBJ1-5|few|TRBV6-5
TGTGCCAGCAGTTCCAGGGGAGCCAATCAGCCCCAGCATTTT
CASSSRGANQPQHF
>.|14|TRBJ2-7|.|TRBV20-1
TGCAGTGCTAGAGATGCAGCCCGCTCCTACGAGCAGTACTTC
CSARDAARSYEQYF
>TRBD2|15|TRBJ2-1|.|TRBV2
TGTGCCAGCAGCCCGGACAGCGGGGGATACAATGAGCAGTTCTTC
CASSPDSGGYNEQFF
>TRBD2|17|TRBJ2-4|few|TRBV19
TGTGCCAGTAGTTCCCCCGGCGGGGGGGCCTTAGTGGGCATTCAGTACTTC
CASSSPGGGALVGIQYF
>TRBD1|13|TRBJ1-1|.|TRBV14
TGTGCCAGCAGCCAGTACAGGGGGACTGAAGCTTTCTTT
CASSQYRGTEAFF
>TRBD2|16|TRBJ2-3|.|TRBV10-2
TGCGCCAGCAGTGAGTCGTCGGGAGGCCTCCGGGATACGCAGTATTTT
CASSESSGGLRDTQYF
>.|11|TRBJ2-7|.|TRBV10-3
TGTGCCATCGGGGCCGGGAACGAGCAGTACTTC
CAIGAGNEQYF
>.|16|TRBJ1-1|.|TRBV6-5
TGTGCCAGCAGTTACTCGTTGGTGTCCACAGGTCCTGAAGCTTTCTTT
CASSYSLVSTGPEAFF
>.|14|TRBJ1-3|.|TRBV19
TGTGCCAGTGTGGGCGGAGGCTCTGGAAACACCATATATTTT
CASVGGGSGNTIYF
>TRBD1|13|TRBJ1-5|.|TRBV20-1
TGCAGTGCTGCACAGGGGGCGGGACAGCCCCAGCATTTT
CSAAQGAGQPQHF
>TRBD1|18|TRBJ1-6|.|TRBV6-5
TGTGCCAGCAGTTACCTAAAAATTGGACAGGGCGCTTATTCACCCCTCCACTTT
CASSYLKIGQGAYSPLHF
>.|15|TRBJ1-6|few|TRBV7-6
TGTGCCAGCAGCTTAGCACCAGGGACCAATTCACCCCTCCACTTT
CASSLAPGTNSPLHF
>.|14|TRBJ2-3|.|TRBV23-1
TGCGCCAGCAGGGCGGGACGGTTCACAGATACGCAGTATTTT
CASRAGRFTDTQYF
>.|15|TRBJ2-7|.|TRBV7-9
TGTGCCAGCAGCTTAGAAACGGGGGTCTCCTACGAGCAGTACTTC
CASSLETGVSYEQYF
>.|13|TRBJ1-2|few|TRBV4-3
TGCGCCAGCAGCCAAGATCCGGGCGCGGGCTACACCTTC
CASSQDPGAGYTF
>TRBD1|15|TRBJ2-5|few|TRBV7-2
TGTGCCAGCAGGCCCGCCGGGACAGGGTTGGAGACCCAGTACTTC
CASRPAGTGLETQYF
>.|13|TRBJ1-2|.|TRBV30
TGTGCCTGGAGTGTGAGGGGTGACTATGGCTACACCTTC
CAWSVRGDYGYTF
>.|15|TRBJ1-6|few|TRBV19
TGTGCCAGTAGTATAGCGACGGGATTACATTCACCCCTCCACTTT
CASSIATGLHSPLHF
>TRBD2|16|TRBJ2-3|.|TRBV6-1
TGTGCCAGCACCAGGACTAGCGGGGATACCGGTGATACGCAGTATTTT
CASTRTSGDTGDTQYF
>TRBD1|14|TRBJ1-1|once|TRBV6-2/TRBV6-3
TGTGCCAGCAGGGTGGGACAGGGGGGTTCTGAAGCTTTCTTT
CASRVGQGGSEAFF
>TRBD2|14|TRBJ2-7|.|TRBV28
TGTGCCAGCAGTTTACAAGCGGGGGGCTACGAGCAGTACTTC
CASSLQAGGYEQYF
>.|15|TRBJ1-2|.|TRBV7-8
TGTGCCAGCAGCTTAGCCCCCAGAAGATCCTATGGCTACACCTTC
CASSLAPRRSYGYTF